The 18 T cell receptor beta chains below come from one sample, sequenced in a study of TET2 disruption in CD19-targeted CAR T cells. For these receptors, no antigen is known. Repertoires were generated with immunoSEQ multiplex PCR, while TCRdb's copy carries only in-frame clones and drops some. The table counts approximately 27,000 clones; 1.5% to 2% lies in the top ten. Treatment reported: autologous CTL019 cells: CD19 CAR with 4-1BB and CD3 zeta domains. This specimen was CD8- CAR+ T cells sorted from cultured blood T cells, taken for CD19 CAR T cell therapy. Subset noted: CD8-negative CAR-positive T cells from the infusion product. All receptors come from a man between 65 and 85 years old with chronic lymphocytic leukemia.

The CDR3 is CASSPYVGGGYTEAFF. CDR3 DNA (partial): TGTGCCAGCAGCCCATATGTCGGGGGAGGATACACTGAA. The chain links TRBV9 to TRBJ1-1; weak D call: TRBD1 (5 bases). The CDR3 extends 3 residues past the end of the read, so its final part is completed from the germline J gene. V dropped 4 bases and J dropped 3 bases, with 19 bases sitting between them. The length of the CDR3 is 16 residues. The germline CDR1 and CDR2 sequences are SGDLS and YYNGEE. Full variable domain (rest looked up from reference TRBV9 and TRBJ1-1): DSGVTQTPKHLITATGQRVTLRCSPRSGDLSVYWYQQSLDQGLQFLIQYYNGEERAKGNILERFSAQQFPDLHSELNLSSLELGDSALYFCASSPYVGGGYTEAFFGQGTRLTVV.

For this clone: The sequenced fragment ends 3 residues before the CDR3 boundary, so the rest is inferred from the germline J gene. The chain recombines TRBV7-9 with TRBJ1-2; maybe TRBD1 (6 bases). The CDR3 consists of 14 residues. Germline values: CDR1 SEHNR, CDR2 FQNEAQ (reference sequence). CDR3: CASSLHGGHNDYTF. The part of the CDR3 DNA that was read is TGTGCCAGCAGCTTACACGGGGGGCACAATGAC.

Notes on this clone: The sequence runs out 3 residues before the end of the CDR3; the remainder is reconstructed from the germline J gene. J is TRBJ1-1 and V is TRBV10-3; unclear D gene. Germline-derived CDR1 and CDR2 are ENHRY and SYGVKD. The CDR3 runs to 13 residues. Trimming took 6 bases from V and 0 from J, leaving 8 bases between them. CDR3 residues: CAIRDMLNTEAFF. The DNA read from the CDR3 is TGTGCCATCAGAGACATGCTGAACACTGAA.

This clone counts as medium-sized by frequency. The CDR3 end falls 3 residues outside the read, so it is completed with the germline J gene. The genes are TRBV18 and TRBJ2-1, with 9 nucleotides matching TRBD1. Germline CDR1 and CDR2: KGHSH and LQKENI. Losses at the gene ends were 3 bases for V and 5 bases for J; bases not matched to a gene: 11. The CDR3 has 17 residues. The CDR3 spells CASSPDFRDREDNEQFF. The CDR3 bases that were read are TGTGCCAGCTCACCGGATTTTAGGGACAGGGAAGACAATGAG.

About this clone itself: Read coverage stops 3 residues before the CDR3 terminus; the germline J gene supplies the remainder. The chain is built from TRBV11-2 and TRBJ1-2; TRBD1 might be the D (5 bases). Deletions cut 1 base from V and 1 base from J, with 10 bases between. The V gene's germline CDR1 is SGHAT and CDR2 FQNNGV. The CDR3 is 15 residues long. This chain's CDR3 is CASSLGTINNYGYTF. The sequenced CDR3 bases are TGTGCCAGCAGCTTAGGGACAATAAATAACTATGGC.

Points on this clone: The CDR3 end lies 3 residues beyond the end of the read and is filled in from the germline J gene. This sequence joins TRBV20-1 and TRBJ2-3, with a tentative D call TRBD1 (7 bases). Trimming took 0 bases from V and 2 from J, leaving 18 bases between them. Germline V gene sequence: CDR1 DFQATT, CDR2 SNEGSKA (reference sequence). The CDR3 spans 17 residues. The CDR3 protein is CSARDGGPGGITDTQYF. The DNA read from the CDR3 is TGCAGTGCTAGAGATGGAGGACCAGGGGGGATCACAGATACG.

In regard to this clone: Coverage ceases 3 residues before the CDR3 finishes, and the germline J gene fills in the end. The chain is built from TRBV29-1 and TRBJ2-3; no definite D call. This CDR3 has 14 residues. Trimming took 3 bases from V and 0 from J, leaving 10 bases between them. CDR1 SQVTM and CDR2 ANQGSEA come from the germline V gene. CDR3 in amino acids: CSVEALLSTDTQYF. The sequenced part of the CDR3 DNA is TGCAGCGTTGAGGCCCTTTTAAGCACAGATACG.

On this clone: The read halts 3 residues ahead of the CDR3 end, with the missing end drawn from the germline J gene. The V call is TRBV18, the J call TRBJ2-4; D perhaps matches TRBD1 (5 bases). The CDR3 extends over 15 amino acids. The germline V gene has CDR1 KGHSH and CDR2 LQKENI. Here the CDR3 reads CASSPPRAGNYGQYF. The sequenced CDR3 bases are TGTGCCAGCTCACCACCCAGGGCCGGAAACTATGGT.

Concerning this clone itself: The read stops 3 residues short of the end of the CDR3; the missing end is completed from the germline J gene. This chain uses TRBV20-1 with TRBJ2-3; 11 bases agree with TRBD2. This CDR3 is 17 amino acids long. Trimming at V came to 5 bases and at J to 5 bases, leaving 15 bases not matched to a gene. Germline V CDR1 and CDR2: DFQATT, SNEGSKA (reference sequence). The CDR3 here is CSAEFKISGGAGDTQYF. Incomplete CDR3 DNA: TGCAGTGCTGAGTTCAAAATTAGCGGGGGGGCGGGAGATACG.

As for this clone: The read gets to within 3 residues of the CDR3 end, and the germline J gene fills in the rest. V gene TRBV19 combines with J gene TRBJ1-1; TRBD1 matches 8 bases. The germline CDR1 and CDR2 sequences are LNHDA and SQIVND (reference sequence). CDR3 size: 14 residues. Losses at the gene ends were 5 bases for V and 5 bases for J; bases not matched to a gene: 7. CDR3 DNA, as far as it was read: TGTGCCAGTAGTGGCCAGGGGGCGCGGACTGAA. The encoded protein is CASSGQGARTE. The entire CDR3 sequence reads CASSGQGARTEAFF.

With respect to this clone: The read ends 3 residues shy of where the CDR3 ends; the end is completed using the germline J gene. The chain uses TRBV7-9 and TRBJ1-2; tentatively, D is TRBD1 (6 bases). CDR1 SEHNR and CDR2 FQNEAQ come from the germline V gene (reference sequence). CDR3 length: 15 amino acids. The CDR3 bases that were read are TGTGCCAGCAGCTTAACTTTACAGGGTGGAGATACC. Translation: CASSLTLQGGDT. The CDR3, in full, reads CASSLTLQGGDTYTF. The full variable domain, rest sourced from reference TRBV7-9 and TRBJ1-2, is DTGVSQNPRHKITKRGQNVTFRCDPISEHNRLYWYRQTLGQGPEFLTYFQNEAQLEKSRLLSDRFSAERPKGSFSTLEIQRTEQGDSAMYLCASSLTLQGGDTYTFGSGTRLTVV.

In the case of this clone: The CDR3 end falls 3 residues outside the read, so it is completed with the germline J gene. The rearrangement uses TRBV7-2 and TRBJ1-6, with TRBD1 matching 8 bases. Per the germline V gene, CDR1 is SGHTA and CDR2 is FQGNSA. This CDR3 region has 14 residues. Trimming at V came to 7 bases and at J to 10 bases, leaving 9 bases not matched to a gene. The CDR3 protein is CASTPTGTGSPLHF. The sequenced CDR3 bases are TGTGCCAGCACCCCGACTGGGACAGGCTCACCC.

Concerning this clone itself: From the germline J gene comes the end of the CDR3, since the read stops 3 residues before it. V is TRBV6-2 or TRBV6-3 and J is TRBJ2-5, with 8 bases that match TRBD1. CDR1 and CDR2 (germline): MNHEY, SVGEGT. Unmatched junction bases numbered 10, after V lost 5 bases and J lost 5 bases. The CDR3 length is 15 residues. CDR3 in amino acids: CASSPWTGTVETQYF. The covered CDR3 bases are TGTGCCAGCAGTCCTTGGACAGGGACGGTCGAGACC.

About this clone: Coverage ceases 3 residues before the CDR3 finishes, and the germline J gene fills in the end. J is TRBJ2-1 and V is TRBV7-9; no definite D call. CDR3 length: 15 amino acids. CDR1 and CDR2 from the germline V gene are SEHNR and FQNEAQ (reference sequence). Trimming cost V 2 bases and J 3 bases, with 11 bases left between them. The CDR3 DNA, read in part, is TGTGCCAGCAGCTTATTCCAGGTCCGCTACAATGAG. Its translation is CASSLFQVRYNE. The full-length CDR3 reads as CASSLFQVRYNEQFF.

This clone registers medium-sized (0.01 to 0.1%) by frequency. With the read ending 3 residues before the CDR3 end, the germline J gene is used to fill in that end. The J gene is TRBJ1-5, the V gene TRBV6-1; D perhaps matches TRBD1 (5 bases). The CDR3 is 16 amino acids. Trimming left V 2 bases short and J 0 bases short, with 11 bases between. Germline CDR1 and CDR2: MNHNS and SASEGT. CDR3 bases read: TGTGCCAGCAGTGAAAATTCAGGGCGTAGCAATCAGCCC. It codes for CASSENSGRSNQP. The full CDR3 is CASSENSGRSNQPQHF.

A word on this clone: One junction end does not reproduce the germline sequence, and a read error may be involved. The CDR3 end lies 3 residues beyond the end of the read and is filled in from the germline J gene. Other DNA sequences in this specimen translate into the identical CDR3. The V and J genes are TRBV7-9 and TRBJ1-3; perhaps TRBD1 as D (6 bases). The germline V gene has CDR1 SEHNR and CDR2 FQNEAQ (reference sequence). CDR3 length: 15 amino acids. CDR3 DNA (partial): TGTGCCAGCAGCGCTACGACAGGTTCTGGAAACACT. This encodes CASSATTGSGNT. The CDR3 as a whole reads CASSATTGSGNTIYF.

Concerning this clone: The read ends 3 residues shy of where the CDR3 ends; the end is completed using the germline J gene. The chain uses TRBV10-3 and TRBJ2-1; D is perhaps TRBD2 (7 bases). Germline CDR1 ENHRY, CDR2 SYGVKD. The CDR3 is 13 residues long. V lost 10 bases and J 8 bases, leaving 18 bases between the germline ends. The DNA read from the CDR3 is TGTGCCACCGGGGGGCGGTGGGACGATGAG. Translated: CATGGRWDDE. The whole CDR3 sequence is CATGGRWDDEQFF.

As concerns this clone: The CDR3 is cut off 3 residues early in the read; its end comes from the germline J gene. V usage is TRBV7-3 and J usage is TRBJ2-4, with a tentative D call TRBD1 (6 bases). The CDR3 contains 13 residues. CDR1 is SGHTA and CDR2 is FQGTGA in the germline V gene. The part of the CDR3 DNA that was read is TGTGCCAGCAGCGCTCAGGGGAGTTATGGT. Protein product: CASSAQGSYG. The full CDR3 protein reads CASSAQGSYGQYF.